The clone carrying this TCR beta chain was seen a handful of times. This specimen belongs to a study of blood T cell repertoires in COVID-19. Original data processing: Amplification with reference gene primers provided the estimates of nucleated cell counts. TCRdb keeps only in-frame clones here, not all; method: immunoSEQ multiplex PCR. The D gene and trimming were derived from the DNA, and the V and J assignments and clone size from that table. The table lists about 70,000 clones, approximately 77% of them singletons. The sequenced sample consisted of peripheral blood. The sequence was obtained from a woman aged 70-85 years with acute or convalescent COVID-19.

In nucleotides, the CDR3 is TGTGCCAGCAGTTCCCCTCGGAATGAGCAGTTCTTC. Protein sequence: CASSSPRNEQFF. J is TRBJ2-1 and V is TRBV6-2 or TRBV6-3; no definite D call. The germline V gene has CDR1 MNHEY and CDR2 SVGEGT. V was cut by 4 bases and J by 7 bases, with 8 bases left in between. The length of the CDR3 is 12 residues.